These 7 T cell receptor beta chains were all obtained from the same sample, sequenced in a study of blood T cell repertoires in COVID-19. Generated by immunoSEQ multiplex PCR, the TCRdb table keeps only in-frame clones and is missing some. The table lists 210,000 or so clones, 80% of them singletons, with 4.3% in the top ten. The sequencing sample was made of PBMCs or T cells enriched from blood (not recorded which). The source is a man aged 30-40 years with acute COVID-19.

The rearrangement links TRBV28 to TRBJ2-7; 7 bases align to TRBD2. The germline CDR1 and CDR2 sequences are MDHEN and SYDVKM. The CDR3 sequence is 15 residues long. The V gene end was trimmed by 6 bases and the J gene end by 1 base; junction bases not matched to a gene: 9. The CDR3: CASSANSGRSYEQYF. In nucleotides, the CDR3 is TGTGCCAGCAGCGCGAATAGCGGGCGTTCCTACGAGCAGTACTTC.

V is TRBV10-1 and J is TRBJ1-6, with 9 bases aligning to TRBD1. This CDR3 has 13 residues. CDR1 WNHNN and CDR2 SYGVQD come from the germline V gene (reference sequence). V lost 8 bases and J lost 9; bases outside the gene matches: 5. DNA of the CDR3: TGCGCCAGCCGGGACAGGGATACTTCACCCCTCCACTTT. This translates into CASRDRDTSPLHF.

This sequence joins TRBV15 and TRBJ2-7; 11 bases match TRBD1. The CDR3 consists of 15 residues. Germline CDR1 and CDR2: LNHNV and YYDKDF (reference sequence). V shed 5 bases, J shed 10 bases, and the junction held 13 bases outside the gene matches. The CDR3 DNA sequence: TGTGCCACCAGCGGTCGGACAGGGGGCCGACAACATCAGTACTTC. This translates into CATSGRTGGRQHQYF.

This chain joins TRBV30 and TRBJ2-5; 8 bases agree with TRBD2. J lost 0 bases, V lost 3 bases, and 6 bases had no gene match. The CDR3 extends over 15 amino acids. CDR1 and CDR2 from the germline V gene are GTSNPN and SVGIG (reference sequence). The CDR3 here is CAWRLGAGDQETQYF. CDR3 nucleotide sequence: TGTGCCTGGAGACTGGGAGCGGGGGACCAAGAGACCCAGTACTTC.

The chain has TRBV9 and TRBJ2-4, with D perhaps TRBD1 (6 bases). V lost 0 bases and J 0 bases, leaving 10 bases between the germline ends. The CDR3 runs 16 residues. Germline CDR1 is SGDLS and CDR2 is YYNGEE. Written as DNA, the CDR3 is TGTGCCAGCAGCGTAGACACAGGGCTAGCCAAAAACATTCAGTACTTC. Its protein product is CASSVDTGLAKNIQYF.

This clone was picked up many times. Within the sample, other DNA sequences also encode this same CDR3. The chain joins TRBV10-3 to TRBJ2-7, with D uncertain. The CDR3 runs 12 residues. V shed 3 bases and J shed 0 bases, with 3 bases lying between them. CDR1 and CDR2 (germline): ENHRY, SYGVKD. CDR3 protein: CAISDSSYEQYF. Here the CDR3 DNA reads TGTGCCATCAGTGACAGCTCCTACGAGCAGTACTTC.

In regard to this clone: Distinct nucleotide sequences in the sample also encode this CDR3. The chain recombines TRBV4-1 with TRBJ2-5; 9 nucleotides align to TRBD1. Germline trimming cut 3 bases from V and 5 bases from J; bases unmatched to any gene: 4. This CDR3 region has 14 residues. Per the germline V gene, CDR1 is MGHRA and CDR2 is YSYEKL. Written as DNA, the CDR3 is TGCGCCAGCAGCCAGGACAGGGGCGGTGAGACCCAGTACTTC. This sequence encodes CASSQDRGGETQYF.